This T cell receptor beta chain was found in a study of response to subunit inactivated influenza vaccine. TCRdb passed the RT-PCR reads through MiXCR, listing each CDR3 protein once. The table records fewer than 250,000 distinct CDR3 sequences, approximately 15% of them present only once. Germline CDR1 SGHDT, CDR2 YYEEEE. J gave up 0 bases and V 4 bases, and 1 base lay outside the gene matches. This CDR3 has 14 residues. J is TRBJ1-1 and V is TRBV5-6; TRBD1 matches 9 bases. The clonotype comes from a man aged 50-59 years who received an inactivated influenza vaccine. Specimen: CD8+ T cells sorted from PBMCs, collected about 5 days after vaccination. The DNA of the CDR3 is TGTGCCAGCAGCAACAGGGGGCTGAACACTGAAGCTTTCTTT. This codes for CASSNRGLNTEAFF.